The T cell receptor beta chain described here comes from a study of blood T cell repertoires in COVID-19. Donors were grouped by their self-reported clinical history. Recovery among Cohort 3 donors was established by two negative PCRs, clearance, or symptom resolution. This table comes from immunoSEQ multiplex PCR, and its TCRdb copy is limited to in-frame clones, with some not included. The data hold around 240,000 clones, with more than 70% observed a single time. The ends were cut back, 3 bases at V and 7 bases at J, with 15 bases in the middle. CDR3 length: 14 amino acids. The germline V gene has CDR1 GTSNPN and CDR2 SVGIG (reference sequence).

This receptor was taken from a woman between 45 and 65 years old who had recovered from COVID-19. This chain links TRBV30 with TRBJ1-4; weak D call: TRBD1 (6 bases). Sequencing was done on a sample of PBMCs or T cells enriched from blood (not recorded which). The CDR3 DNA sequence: TGTGCCTGGAGCGGGACACCCGAGGGTGAAAAACTGTTTTTT. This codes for CAWSGTPEGEKLFF.